This T cell receptor beta chain originates from a study of T cells in Graves' hyperthyroidism and ophthalmopathy. Notes on the study in general: A 13 V-J signature model discriminated ophthalmopathy versus stable hyperthyroidism.

A note on this clonotype: Its target is not known.

RNA transcripts were the template for amplifying TCR beta CDR3 regions. A first-round RT-PCR of the TCR CDR3 used the HTBI primer set. Each CDR3 protein is one row after TCRdb ran MiXCR on the multiplex PCR reads. This sample yields under 400,000 distinct CDR3 sequences, of which about a sixth are seen a single time; 15% to 17% belongs to the top ten. The receptor was derived from a woman in her thirties or forties with Graves' ophthalmopathy. The sequenced sample consisted of blood.

CDR3 DNA sequence: TGTGCCAGCAGCCTTAATGCCGGGGGCGGGGAGCTGTTTTTT. Protein product: CASSLNAGGGELFF. The V and J genes are TRBV7-2 and TRBJ2-2; the D gene is possibly TRBD2 (6 bases). Deletions cut 5 bases from V and 7 bases from J, with 14 bases between. This CDR3 contains 14 residues. CDR1 SGHTA and CDR2 FQGNSA come from the germline V gene.